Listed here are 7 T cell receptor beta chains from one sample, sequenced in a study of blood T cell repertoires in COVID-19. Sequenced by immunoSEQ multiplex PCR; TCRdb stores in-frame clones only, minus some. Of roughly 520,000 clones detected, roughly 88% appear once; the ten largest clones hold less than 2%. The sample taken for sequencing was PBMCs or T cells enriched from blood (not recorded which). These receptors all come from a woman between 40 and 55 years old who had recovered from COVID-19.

The CDR3 region is CASSLEGLNTGELFF. The CDR3, as DNA: TGTGCCAGCAGCTTAGAGGGACTCAACACCGGGGAGCTGTTTTTT. The chain couples TRBV11-3 to TRBJ2-2; possible D gene TRBD2, 6 bases. Per germline, CDR1 SGHNT and CDR2 YENEEA. V was clipped by 0 bases and J by 2 bases, with 7 bases between them. There are 15 residues in the CDR3.

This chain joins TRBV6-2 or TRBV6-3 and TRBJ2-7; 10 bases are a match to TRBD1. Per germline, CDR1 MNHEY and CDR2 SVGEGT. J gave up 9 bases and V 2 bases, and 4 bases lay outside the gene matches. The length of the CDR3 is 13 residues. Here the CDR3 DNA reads TGTGCCAGCAGTTACACGGACAGGGGGGTGCAGTACTTC. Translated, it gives CASSYTDRGVQYF.

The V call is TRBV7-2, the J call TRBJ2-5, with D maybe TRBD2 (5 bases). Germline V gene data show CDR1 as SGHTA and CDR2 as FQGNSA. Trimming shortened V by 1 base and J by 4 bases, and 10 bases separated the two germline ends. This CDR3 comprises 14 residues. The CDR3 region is CASSLGYGRETQYF. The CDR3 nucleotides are TGTGCCAGCAGCTTAGGTTATGGGAGAGAGACCCAGTACTTC.

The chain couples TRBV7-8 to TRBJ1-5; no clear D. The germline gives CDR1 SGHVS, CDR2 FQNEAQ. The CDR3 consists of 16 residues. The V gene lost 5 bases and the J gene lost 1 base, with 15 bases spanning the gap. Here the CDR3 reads CASSVDRAGSNQPQHF. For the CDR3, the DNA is TGTGCCAGCAGCGTTGATAGGGCGGGAAGCAATCAGCCCCAGCATTTT.

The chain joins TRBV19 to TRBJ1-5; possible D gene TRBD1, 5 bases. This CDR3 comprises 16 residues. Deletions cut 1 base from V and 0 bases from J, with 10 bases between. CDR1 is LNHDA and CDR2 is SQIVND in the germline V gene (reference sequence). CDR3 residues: CASSIGRGISNQPQHF. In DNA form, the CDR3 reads TGTGCCAGTAGTATAGGCCGGGGGATTAGCAATCAGCCCCAGCATTTT.

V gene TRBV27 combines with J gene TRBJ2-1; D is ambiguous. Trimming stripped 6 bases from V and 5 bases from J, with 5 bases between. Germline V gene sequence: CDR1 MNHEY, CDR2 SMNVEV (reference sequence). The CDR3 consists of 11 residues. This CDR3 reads CASSLNNEQFF. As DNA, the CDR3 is TGTGCCAGCAGCCTAAACAATGAGCAGTTCTTC.

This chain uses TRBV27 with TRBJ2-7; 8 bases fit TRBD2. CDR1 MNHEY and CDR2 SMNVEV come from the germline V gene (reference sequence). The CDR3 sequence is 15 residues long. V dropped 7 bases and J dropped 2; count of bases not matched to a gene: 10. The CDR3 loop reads CASTQGLAGPYEQYF. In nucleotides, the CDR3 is TGTGCCAGCACCCAAGGGCTAGCGGGCCCCTACGAGCAGTACTTC.